Each of the 30 T cell receptor beta chains below was sequenced from the same sample in a study of beta chain features in type 1 diabetes. Their antigens are not known. Study conclusions and caveats: Within each of all four CD4+ subsets, Type 1 diabetes patients had TCRB CDR3s that were moderately but significantly shorter.

The authors reverse transcribed all of the isolated RNA, so sequencing captured expressed TCRB transcripts. Method: immunoSEQ multiplex PCR; TCRdb's copy keeps in-frame clones and lacks some. In the table there are roughly 240,000 clones, around 25% of which are singletons. The sequencing sample was made of naive CD4+ T cells from blood. These receptors originate from a woman in her twenties or thirties with type 1 diabetes.

The gene calls are TRBV7-3 and TRBJ2-1; 7 bases match TRBD2. CDR3 length: 11 residues. Germline V gene data show CDR1 as SGHTA and CDR2 as FQGTGA. Trimming took 6 bases from V and 7 from J; bases not matched to a gene: 0. Here the CDR3 DNA reads TGTGCCAGCAGGGGAGGGAATGAGCAGTTCTTC. Its protein is CASRGGNEQFF.

This rearrangement joins TRBV9 to TRBJ2-2; tentative D call: TRBD2 (6 bases). V lost 4 bases and J 7 bases, leaving 14 bases between the germline ends. The CDR3 runs 14 residues. Germline loops: CDR1 SGDLS, CDR2 YYNGEE. The CDR3 DNA sequence: TGTGCCAGCAGCACCGGGACTCCGGGCGGGGAGCTGTTTTTT. It specifies CASSTGTPGGELFF.

V gene TRBV11-3 combines with J gene TRBJ1-1; TRBD1 matches 8 bases. The V gene's germline CDR1 is SGHNT and CDR2 YENEEA. This CDR3 region has 14 residues. Trimming removed 5 bases from V and 4 bases from J; junction bases left unmatched: 6. This CDR3 is CASSPNTGGTEAFF. CDR3 DNA sequence: TGTGCCAGCAGCCCTAATACAGGGGGCACTGAAGCTTTCTTT.

This sequence joins TRBV2 and TRBJ2-2; D is uncertain. V lost 4 bases and J 5 bases, leaving 14 bases between the germline ends. The V gene's germline CDR1 is SNHLY and CDR2 FYNNEI. There are 15 residues in the CDR3. The CDR3 DNA reads TGTGCCAGCAGTGTATTACCTGAGGTTACCGGGGAGCTGTTTTTT. It codes for CASSVLPEVTGELFF.

The chain recombines TRBV6-5 with TRBJ1-5; tentatively, D is TRBD1 (6 bases). The length of the CDR3 is 14 residues. V lost 0 bases, J lost 5 bases, and 8 bases lay in between. Germline CDR1 MNHEY, CDR2 SVGAGI. The CDR3 sequence is CASSYSPGDQPQHF. The CDR3 region has the DNA TGTGCCAGCAGTTACTCTCCAGGGGATCAGCCCCAGCATTTT.

This clone was found a few times. The chain carries TRBV29-1 and TRBJ2-2; D is perhaps TRBD2 (5 bases). Germline V CDR1 and CDR2: SQVTM, ANQGSEA. CDR3 length equals 14 residues. Trimming shortened V by 5 bases and J by 5 bases, and 15 bases separated the two germline ends. The CDR3 DNA sequence: TGCAGCGTTCGAAGGACGGGGATGACCGGGGAGCTGTTTTTT. Protein sequence: CSVRRTGMTGELFF.

This clone has more than one count but fewer than ten. The chain carries TRBV14 and TRBJ2-4; TRBD2 agrees at 8 bases. Trimming at V came to 5 bases and at J to 9 bases, leaving 12 bases not matched to a gene. This CDR3 is built from 15 residues. Germline V gene data show CDR1 as SGHDN and CDR2 as FVKESK. CDR3 nucleotides: TGTGCCAGCAGCTCGAACAGCGGGAGTTCTAGCATTCAGTACTTC. Protein sequence: CASSSNSGSSSIQYF.

This clone was seen more than once but under ten times. The V call is TRBV6-1, the J call TRBJ1-2, with D perhaps TRBD1 (6 bases). The CDR3 is 14 amino acids. CDR1 is MNHNS and CDR2 is SASEGT in the germline V gene. V was clipped by 3 bases and J by 6 bases, with 14 bases between them. The CDR3 region has the DNA TGTGCCAGCAGTGAGGTACAGGACAGCCATGGCTACACCTTC. It is translated as CASSEVQDSHGYTF.

This clone was picked up a small number of times. This chain links TRBV9 with TRBJ2-7; a possible D gene is TRBD2 (5 bases). Trimming stripped 0 bases from V and 5 bases from J, with 15 bases between. Germline V lookup: CDR1 SGDLS, CDR2 YYNGEE. The CDR3 is 15 amino acids. Written as DNA, the CDR3 is TGTGCCAGCAGCGTAGCTGGGGAGTTCGGGCACGAGCAGTACTTC. Its translation is CASSVAGEFGHEQYF.

The table lists this clone with a few counts. The chain is built from TRBV19 and TRBJ2-1; no reliable D call. The V end was cut by 5 bases, the J end by 2 bases, with 7 bases between. CDR1 and CDR2 (germline): LNHDA, SQIVND (reference sequence). The CDR3 has 13 residues. The CDR3 is CASSVLTYNEQFF. For the CDR3, the DNA is TGTGCCAGTAGTGTCCTAACCTACAATGAGCAGTTCTTC.

As regards this clone: Other DNA sequences of this sample code for an identical CDR3. The V call is TRBV5-1, the J call TRBJ1-2, with D possibly being TRBD1 (5 bases). V was trimmed by 0 bases and J by 2 bases, leaving 5 bases between them. The CDR3 has 13 amino acids. Per the germline V gene, CDR1 is SGHRS and CDR2 is YFSETQ. This CDR3 is CASSLGQNYGYTF. Written as DNA, the CDR3 is TGCGCCAGCAGCTTGGGACAGAACTATGGCTACACCTTC. The full variable domain, its missing parts supplied by reference TRBV5-1 and TRBJ1-2, is KAGVTQTPRYLIKTRGQQVTLSCSPISGHRSVSWYQQTPGQGLQFLFEYFSETQRNKGNFPGRFSGRQFSNSRSEMNVSTLELGDSALYLCASSLGQNYGYTFGSGTRLTVV.

A few counts support this clone. The chain joins TRBV6-5 to TRBJ2-7, with TRBD1 identical over 7 bases. The CDR3 has 13 amino acids. V gave up 7 bases and J gave up 4 bases; unmatched junction bases: 7. The germline CDR1 and CDR2 sequences are MNHEY and SVGAGI. CDR3 amino acids: CASKTGTDYEQYF. The CDR3 DNA reads TGTGCCAGCAAAACCGGGACAGATTACGAGCAGTACTTC.

This clone was seen only a few times. V gene TRBV30 combines with J gene TRBJ2-1; 12 bases are shared with TRBD2. CDR1 GTSNPN and CDR2 SVGIG come from the germline V gene (reference sequence). The length of the CDR3 is 13 residues. After removal of 5 bases from V and 8 bases from J, the junction contained 4 bases not matched to a gene. As DNA, the CDR3 is TGTGCCTGGGGAACTAGCGGGAGGTATGAGCAGTTCTTC. It encodes CAWGTSGRYEQFF.

This sequence joins TRBV5-1 and TRBJ2-3, with 15 nucleotides matching TRBD2. The trim removed 3 bases at V and 0 bases at J, leaving 5 bases unmatched. Germline V gene lookup returns CDR1 SGHRS and CDR2 YFSETQ. The CDR3 length is 18 residues. CDR3 DNA sequence: TGCGCCAGCAGCTGGGGACTAGCGGGAGGCGTGAGCACAGATACGCAGTATTTT. It translates to CASSWGLAGGVSTDTQYF.

This clone was detected only a few times. The genes are TRBV7-9 and TRBJ2-7, with TRBD2 matching over 13 bases. This CDR3 has 17 residues. V shed 3 bases and J 3 bases; nucleotides not matched to a gene: 8. Per germline, CDR1 SEHNR and CDR2 FQNEAQ (reference sequence). The chain's CDR3 is CASSFPGTSGMNYEQYF. The CDR3 DNA reads as TGTGCCAGCAGCTTTCCGGGGACTAGCGGGATGAACTACGAGCAGTACTTC.

Only a few counts were recorded for this clone. The V gene is TRBV28, the J gene TRBJ2-1, with 9 nucleotides matching TRBD1. Trimming cost V 5 bases and J 5 bases; bases outside gene matches: 4. Germline-derived CDR1 and CDR2 are MDHEN and SYDVKM. The length of the CDR3 is 14 residues. The CDR3 nucleotides are TGTGCCAGCAGTACAGGGACAGGGAACAATGAGCAGTTCTTC. Translation: CASSTGTGNNEQFF.

The table lists this clone with a few counts. The chain is built from TRBV14 and TRBJ2-3, with 9 bases aligning to TRBD2. Per germline, CDR1 SGHDN and CDR2 FVKESK. The CDR3 is 15 amino acids. V lost 5 bases to trimming and J lost 1 base; unmatched junction nucleotides: 4. This CDR3 is CASSIRTSGTDTQYF. The DNA of the CDR3 is TGTGCCAGCAGCATTCGGACTAGCGGCACAGATACGCAGTATTTT.

The chain recombines TRBV29-1 with TRBJ2-1; 7 nucleotides line up with TRBD2. The CDR3 is 11 residues long. V lost 8 bases to trimming and J lost 7 bases; unmatched junction nucleotides: 5. Germline assignment: CDR1 SQVTM and CDR2 ANQGSEA. The CDR3 spells CSSRSGNEQFF. The CDR3 bases are TGCAGCTCTCGTAGCGGGAATGAGCAGTTCTTC.

The V and J genes are TRBV18 and TRBJ2-7; tentatively, D is TRBD1 (6 bases). This CDR3 has 15 amino acids. The germline V gene has CDR1 KGHSH and CDR2 LQKENI. V lost 6 bases and J 4 bases, leaving 19 bases between the germline ends. The CDR3 sequence: CASSLRTAQAYEQYF. In nucleotides, the CDR3 is TGTGCCAGCTCCCTAAGGACAGCTCAAGCATACGAGCAGTACTTC.

This clone has a handful of counts. This sequence joins TRBV29-1 and TRBJ1-2; 7 bases match TRBD1. CDR1 and CDR2 (germline): SQVTM, ANQGSEA. The V segment lost 7 bases and the J segment 5 bases; nucleotides outside the gene matches: 13. The CDR3 is 14 amino acids. CDR3 loop: CSADRQGGGYGYTF. CDR3 nucleotides: TGCAGCGCTGACAGACAGGGTGGTGGGTATGGCTACACCTTC.

This clone was counted once. This sequence joins TRBV30 and TRBJ2-3; D possibly corresponds to TRBD1 (5 bases). Germline CDR1 GTSNPN, CDR2 SVGIG (reference sequence). With 5 bases removed from V and 0 bases from J, the gap between germline ends came to 18 bases. CDR3 size: 16 residues. The CDR3 reads CAWAMGLAHSTDTQYF. CDR3 nucleotide sequence: TGTGCCTGGGCAATGGGGCTGGCGCATAGCACAGATACGCAGTATTTT.

The CDR3 region has the DNA TGTGCCAGCAGGCCTCTAGCGGAGGTCGCAGATACGCAGTATTTT. Its protein product is CASRPLAEVADTQYF. This chain joins TRBV6-6 and TRBJ2-3; 7 nucleotides agree with TRBD2. Losses at the gene ends were 6 bases for V and 4 bases for J; bases not matched to a gene: 10. The germline CDR1 and CDR2 sequences are MNHNY and SVGAGI (reference sequence). This CDR3 has 15 amino acids.

The chain joins TRBV29-1 to TRBJ1-4, with D unresolved. The V and J ends lost 5 bases and 0 bases respectively, with 4 bases between them. Per germline, CDR1 SQVTM and CDR2 ANQGSEA. This CDR3 contains 12 residues. The CDR3 DNA reads TGCAGCGTTTCTTCAACTAATGAAAAACTGTTTTTT. The encoded protein is CSVSSTNEKLFF.

The rearrangement uses TRBV28 and TRBJ2-1; 10 bases agree with TRBD2. Germline loops: CDR1 MDHEN, CDR2 SYDVKM. This CDR3 is built from 12 residues. After removal of 8 bases from V and 6 bases from J, the junction contained 1 base not matched to a gene. For the CDR3, the DNA is TGTGCCAGCCCTAGCGGGAGCAATGAGCAGTTCTTC. Its translation is CASPSGSNEQFF.

J is TRBJ2-7 and V is TRBV11-2, with 9 bases fitting TRBD1. Germline lookup yields CDR1 SGHAT and CDR2 FQNNGV. After removal of 6 bases from V and 3 bases from J, the junction contained 9 bases not matched to a gene. This CDR3 has 15 amino acids. CDR3 nucleotides: TGTGCCAGCAGGGCTATACGGGGACAGGGCTACGAGCAGTACTTC. Residues: CASRAIRGQGYEQYF.

This clone has a handful of counts. J is TRBJ2-5 and V is TRBV21-1; the table's D call of TRBD1 was not tested on the DNA. TRBV21-1 is annotated as a pseudogene. This CDR3 is built from 16 residues. The chain's CDR3 is CASSINRGSWQETQYF. CDR3 sequence (DNA): TGTGCCAGCAGCATAAACAGGGGCAGCTGGCAAGAGACCCAGTACTTC.

This clone was recorded a few times. The chain employs TRBV5-1 and TRBJ2-7, with 9 bases that match TRBD2. CDR3 length: 16 amino acids. V lost 0 bases and J lost 5; bases outside the gene matches: 9. The germline CDR1 and CDR2 sequences are SGHRS and YFSETQ. The CDR3 here is CASSLVEGREGHEQYF. CDR3 DNA sequence: TGCGCCAGCAGCTTGGTCGAAGGGCGGGAGGGCCACGAGCAGTACTTC.

CDR3 region: CASSQQGYGYTF. The CDR3 DNA reads as TGCGCCAGCAGCCAACAGGGGTATGGCTACACCTTC. J is TRBJ1-2 and V is TRBV4-1, with a weak D call TRBD1 (6 bases). The CDR3 sequence is 12 residues long. CDR1 is MGHRA and CDR2 is YSYEKL in the germline V gene. The V end lost 2 bases, the J end lost 5 bases, and 6 bases lay between the germline ends.

The chain joins TRBV4-1 to TRBJ1-4; no reliable D call. CDR3 length: 14 amino acids. Germline-derived CDR1 and CDR2 are MGHRA and YSYEKL. Trimming removed 5 bases from V and 4 bases from J, with 11 bases in between. The CDR3: CASSDITDNEKLFF. DNA for the CDR3: TGCGCCAGCAGCGACATTACAGATAATGAAAAACTGTTTTTT.

In its sample, this clone was seen a few times. The gene calls are TRBV7-3 and TRBJ2-1, with 10 bases identical to TRBD2. Germline assignment: CDR1 SGHTA and CDR2 FQGTGA. V trimming: 2 bases; J trimming: 0 bases; junction bases outside the gene matches: 7. This CDR3 has 18 amino acids. CDR3 sequence: CASSLVPSGGSSYNEQFF. CDR3 bases: TGTGCCAGCAGCTTAGTTCCTAGCGGGGGAAGCTCCTACAATGAGCAGTTCTTC.